Included here is one T cell receptor beta chain sequence, with context. Patients of the Seattle cohort, enrolled during active infection, were followed longitudinally. Original processing methods: Estimation of nucleated cell counts was performed using reference gene primer amplification. Using immunoSEQ multiplex PCR, the repertoire was profiled, and TCRdb retains in-frame clones only, with some absent. V and J calls and clone size are as listed in that table; D and trimming were resolved from the DNA. The table includes 85,000 to 95,000 clones, around 90% detected once. This record comes from a study of blood T cell repertoires in COVID-19. Study-wide context: Acute and convalescent COVID-19 specimens originated in the United States, Italy and Spain.

Sequenced: peripheral blood. The clonotype originates from a man aged 55 to 70 with COVID-19, enrolled during active disease.

The CDR3 sequence: CASRFQETQYF. The CDR3, as DNA: TGTGCCAGCCGGTTCCAAGAGACCCAGTACTTC. The chain recombines TRBV2 with TRBJ2-5; no firm D call. Trimming removed 8 bases at V and 1 base at J, with 5 bases between. CDR3 length: 11 amino acids. CDR1 and CDR2 (germline): SNHLY, FYNNEI. Full variable domain (rest looked up from reference TRBV2 and TRBJ2-5): EPEVTQTPSHQVTQMGQEVILRCVPISNHLYFYWYRQILGQKVEFLVSFYNNEISEKSEIFDDQFSVERPDGSNFTLKIRSTKLEDSAMYFCASRFQETQYFGPGTRLLVL.